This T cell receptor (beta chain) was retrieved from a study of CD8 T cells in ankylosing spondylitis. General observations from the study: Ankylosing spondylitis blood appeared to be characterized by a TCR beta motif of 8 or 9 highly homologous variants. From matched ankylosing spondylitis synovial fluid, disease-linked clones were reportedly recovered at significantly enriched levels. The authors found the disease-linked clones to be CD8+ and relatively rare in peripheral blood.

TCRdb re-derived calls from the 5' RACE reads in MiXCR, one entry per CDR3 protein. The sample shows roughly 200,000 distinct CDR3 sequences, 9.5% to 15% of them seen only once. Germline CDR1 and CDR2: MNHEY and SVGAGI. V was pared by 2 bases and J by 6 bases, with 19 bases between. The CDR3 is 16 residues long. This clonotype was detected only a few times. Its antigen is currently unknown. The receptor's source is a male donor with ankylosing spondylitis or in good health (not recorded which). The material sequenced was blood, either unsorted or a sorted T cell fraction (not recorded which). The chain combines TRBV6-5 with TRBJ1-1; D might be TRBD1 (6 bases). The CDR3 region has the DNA TGTGCCAGCAGTTACCGCCTGGGGGCGGGGGACGCTGAAGCTTTCTTT. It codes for CASSYRLGAGDAEAFF.